These T cell receptor beta chains were read from a single sample in a study of neurological immune-mediated disorders. TCRdb re-derived calls from the 5' RACE reads in MiXCR, one entry per CDR3 protein. Here the sample spans 85,000 to 90,000 distinct CDR3 sequences, 3.5% being singletons. The sequenced sample consisted of PBMCs. The source of these receptors is a woman aged 45-65 years with multiple sclerosis. The conserved cysteine and the conserved F or W are not part of the CDR3 here. Expanded clones are given a class, and other clones once, few, many or no size at all.

J gene: TRBJ2-2; V gene: TRBV6-5; clone size: many; CDR3 length: 13; CDR3 protein: ASNFGGANTGELF
J gene: TRBJ1-1; V gene: TRBV7-3; clone size: many; CDR3 length: 12; CDR3 protein: ASSFSGANTEAF
J gene: TRBJ2-7; V gene: TRBV12-3/TRBV12-4; clone size: few; CDR3 length: 14; CDR3 protein: ASSFDGAAPTYEQY
J gene: TRBJ2-1; V gene: TRBV7-2; clone size: many; CDR3 length: 15; CDR3 protein: ASSLVVLAGGNNEQF
J gene: TRBJ2-7; V gene: TRBV20-1; clone size: many; CDR3 length: 13; CDR3 protein: SASPLAGQTYEQY
J gene: TRBJ2-2; V gene: TRBV7-9; clone size: many; CDR3 length: 10; CDR3 protein: ASSFGGGELF
J gene: TRBJ2-2; V gene: TRBV12-3/TRBV12-4; clone size: many; CDR3 length: 14; CDR3 protein: ASSLSSAMNTGELF
J gene: TRBJ1-5; V gene: TRBV5-1; clone size: many; CDR3 length: 13; CDR3 protein: ASSLDGTANQPQH
J gene: TRBJ2-1; V gene: TRBV20-1; clone size: many; CDR3 length: 16; CDR3 protein: SARLVLAGLNSYNEQF
J gene: TRBJ2-5; V gene: TRBV5-1; clone size: many; CDR3 length: 14; CDR3 protein: ASSLAVSGSEETQY
J gene: TRBJ1-2; V gene: TRBV28; clone size: many; CDR3 length: 11; CDR3 protein: ASSSSPRTGYT
J gene: TRBJ2-3; V gene: TRBV6-2/TRBV6-3; clone size: many; CDR3 length: 11; CDR3 protein: ATYYRPGNTQY
J gene: TRBJ2-2; V gene: TRBV10-1; clone size: many; CDR3 length: 14; CDR3 protein: ASSASRFQGTGELF
J gene: TRBJ2-3; V gene: TRBV20-1; clone size: many; CDR3 length: 15; CDR3 protein: SARGLAGVLATDTQY
J gene: TRBJ2-3; V gene: TRBV9; clone size: many; CDR3 length: 15; CDR3 protein: ASSLQGGWVGTDTQY
J gene: TRBJ2-1; V gene: TRBV20-1; clone size: many; CDR3 length: 15; CDR3 protein: SARGGPGTSGVDEQF
J gene: TRBJ1-2; V gene: TRBV6-6; clone size: many; CDR3 length: 6; CDR3 protein: ASGLYT
J gene: TRBJ2-5; V gene: TRBV12-3/TRBV12-4; clone size: many; CDR3 length: 12; CDR3 protein: ASSLQGVQETQY
J gene: TRBJ1-1; V gene: TRBV21-1; clone size: many; CDR3 length: 12; CDR3 protein: ASSSPSANTEAF
J gene: TRBJ1-1; V gene: TRBV7-9; clone size: many; CDR3 length: 15; CDR3 protein: ASSLFQYPGRGTEAF
J gene: TRBJ2-3; V gene: TRBV5-1; clone size: many; CDR3 length: 14; CDR3 protein: ASSPDSGGAADTQY
J gene: TRBJ2-2; V gene: TRBV5-6; clone size: many; CDR3 length: 11; CDR3 protein: ASRGPYTGELF
J gene: TRBJ2-1; V gene: TRBV6-2/TRBV6-3; clone size: -; CDR3 length: 10; CDR3 protein: DSSTPHNEQF
J gene: TRBJ2-7; V gene: TRBV18; clone size: many; CDR3 length: 15; CDR3 protein: ASSPPFSRGISYEQY
J gene: TRBJ2-1; V gene: TRBV20-1; clone size: many; CDR3 length: 14; CDR3 protein: SARDPQRSSYNEQF
J gene: TRBJ2-3; V gene: TRBV29-1; clone size: many; CDR3 length: 13; CDR3 protein: SVGSRRGFTDTQY
J gene: TRBJ2-7; V gene: TRBV6-2/TRBV6-3; clone size: many; CDR3 length: 10; CDR3 protein: ASSYSGHEQY
J gene: TRBJ1-2; V gene: TRBV12-3/TRBV12-4; clone size: many; CDR3 length: 12; CDR3 protein: ASSLNRGLGGYT
J gene: TRBJ1-2; V gene: TRBV12-3/TRBV12-4; clone size: many; CDR3 length: 12; CDR3 protein: ASSKGRGSLGYT
J gene: TRBJ2-1; V gene: TRBV6-5; clone size: many; CDR3 length: 13; CDR3 protein: ASTQSGGGSSEQF